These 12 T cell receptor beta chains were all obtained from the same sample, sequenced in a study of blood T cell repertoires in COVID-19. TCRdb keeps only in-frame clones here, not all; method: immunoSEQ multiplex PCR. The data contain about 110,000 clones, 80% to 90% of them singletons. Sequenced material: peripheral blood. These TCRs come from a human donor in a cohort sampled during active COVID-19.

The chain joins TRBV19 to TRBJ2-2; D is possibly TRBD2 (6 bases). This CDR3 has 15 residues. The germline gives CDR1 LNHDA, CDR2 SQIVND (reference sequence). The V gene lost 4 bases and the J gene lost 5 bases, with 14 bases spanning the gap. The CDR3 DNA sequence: TGTGCCAGTAGTAATGGTGTCGGACTAACCGGGGAGCTGTTTTTT. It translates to CASSNGVGLTGELFF.

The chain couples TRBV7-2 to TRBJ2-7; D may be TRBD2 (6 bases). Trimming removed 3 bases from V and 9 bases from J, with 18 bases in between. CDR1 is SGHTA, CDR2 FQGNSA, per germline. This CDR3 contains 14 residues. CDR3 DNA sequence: TGTGCCAGCAGCTTTTATGGACTACCCTCATCGCAGTACTTC. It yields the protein CASSFYGLPSSQYF.

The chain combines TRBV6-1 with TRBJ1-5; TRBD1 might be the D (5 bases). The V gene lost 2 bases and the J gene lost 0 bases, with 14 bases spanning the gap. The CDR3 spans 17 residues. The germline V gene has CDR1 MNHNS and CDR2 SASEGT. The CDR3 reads CASSEPRTFNSNQPQHF. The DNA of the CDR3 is TGTGCCAGCAGTGAACCAAGGACATTCAATAGCAATCAGCCCCAGCATTTT.

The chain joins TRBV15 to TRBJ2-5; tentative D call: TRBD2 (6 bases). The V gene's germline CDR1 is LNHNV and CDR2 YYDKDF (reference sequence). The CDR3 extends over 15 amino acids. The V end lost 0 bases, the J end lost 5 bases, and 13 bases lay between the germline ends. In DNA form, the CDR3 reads TGTGCCACCAGCAGAGACCTGACTAGTCCGGAGACCCAGTACTTC. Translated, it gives CATSRDLTSPETQYF.

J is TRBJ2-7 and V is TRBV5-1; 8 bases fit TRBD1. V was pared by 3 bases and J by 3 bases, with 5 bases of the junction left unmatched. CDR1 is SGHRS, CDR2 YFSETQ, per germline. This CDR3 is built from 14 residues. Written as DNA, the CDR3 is TGCGCCAGCAGCTGGACAGGACAGGGCTACGAGCAGTACTTC. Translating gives CASSWTGQGYEQYF.

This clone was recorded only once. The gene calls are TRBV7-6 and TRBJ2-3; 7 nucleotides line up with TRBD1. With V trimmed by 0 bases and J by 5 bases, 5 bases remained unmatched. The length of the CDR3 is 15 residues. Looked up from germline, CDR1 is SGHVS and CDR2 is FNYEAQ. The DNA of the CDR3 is TGTGCCAGCAGCTTAGCGGAACAGGGGAGAGATACGCAGTATTTT. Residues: CASSLAEQGRDTQYF.

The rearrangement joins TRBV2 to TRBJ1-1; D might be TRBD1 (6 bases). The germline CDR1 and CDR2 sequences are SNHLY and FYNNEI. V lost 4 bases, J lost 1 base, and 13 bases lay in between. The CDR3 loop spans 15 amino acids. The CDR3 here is CASSGAGRGNTEAFF. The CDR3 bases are TGTGCCAGCAGTGGAGCAGGCAGGGGGAACACTGAAGCTTTCTTT. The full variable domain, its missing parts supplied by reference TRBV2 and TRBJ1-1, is EPEVTQTPSHQVTQMGQEVILRCVPISNHLYFYWYRQILGQKVEFLVSFYNNEISEKSEIFDDQFSVERPDGSNFTLKIRSTKLEDSAMYFCASSGAGRGNTEAFFGQGTRLTVV.

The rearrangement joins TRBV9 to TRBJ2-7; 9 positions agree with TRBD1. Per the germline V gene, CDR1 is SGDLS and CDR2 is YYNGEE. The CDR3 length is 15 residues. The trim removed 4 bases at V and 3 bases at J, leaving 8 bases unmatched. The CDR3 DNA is TGTGCCAGCAGCATGCGACAGGGGGGGAACTACGAGCAGTACTTC. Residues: CASSMRQGGNYEQYF.

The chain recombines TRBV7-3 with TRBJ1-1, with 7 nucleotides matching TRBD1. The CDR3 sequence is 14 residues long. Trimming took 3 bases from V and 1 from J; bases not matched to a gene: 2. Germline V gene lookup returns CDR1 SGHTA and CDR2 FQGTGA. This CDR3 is CASSFSGGNTEAFF. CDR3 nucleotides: TGTGCCAGCAGCTTCTCAGGGGGGAACACTGAAGCTTTCTTT. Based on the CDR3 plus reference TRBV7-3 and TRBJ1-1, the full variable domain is GAGVSQTPSNKVTEKGKYVELRCDPISGHTALYWYRQSLGQGPEFLIYFQGTGAADDSGLPNDRFFAVRPEGSVSTLKIQRTERGDSAVYLCASSFSGGNTEAFFGQGTRLTVV.

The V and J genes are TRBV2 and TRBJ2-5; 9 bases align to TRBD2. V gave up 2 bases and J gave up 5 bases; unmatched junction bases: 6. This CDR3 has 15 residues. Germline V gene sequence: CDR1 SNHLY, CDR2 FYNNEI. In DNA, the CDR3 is TGTGCCAGCAGTGAACGCGGGGGGGCCGGTGAGACCCAGTACTTC. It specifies CASSERGGAGETQYF.

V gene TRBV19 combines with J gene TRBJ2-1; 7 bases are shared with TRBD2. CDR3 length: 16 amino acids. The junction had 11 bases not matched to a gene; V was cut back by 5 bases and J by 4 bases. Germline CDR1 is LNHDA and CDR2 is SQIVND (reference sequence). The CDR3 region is CASSGETSRMYNEQFF. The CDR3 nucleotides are TGTGCCAGTAGTGGGGAGACTAGCCGGATGTACAATGAGCAGTTCTTC. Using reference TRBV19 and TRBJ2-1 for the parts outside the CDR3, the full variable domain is DGGITQSPKYLFRKEGQNVTLSCEQNLNHDAMYWYRQDPGQGLRLIYYSQIVNDFQKGDIAEGYSVSREKKESFPLTVTSAQKNPTAFYLCASSGETSRMYNEQFFGPGTRLTVL.

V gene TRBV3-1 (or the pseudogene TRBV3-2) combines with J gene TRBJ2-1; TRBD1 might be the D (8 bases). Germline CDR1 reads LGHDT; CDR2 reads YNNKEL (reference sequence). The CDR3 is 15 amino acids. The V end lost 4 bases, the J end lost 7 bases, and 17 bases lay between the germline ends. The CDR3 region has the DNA TGTGCCAGCAGCCTCCGGGAACAGGGGGGGAATGAGCAGTTCTTC. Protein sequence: CASSLREQGGNEQFF.